The rows below give T cell receptor beta chains drawn from one sample of a study of CD8 T cells in Susac syndrome. TCRdb redid the calling of the immunoSEQ multiplex PCR reads with MiXCR, one entry per CDR3 protein. Of around 300,000 distinct CDR3 sequences listed, almost 85% are singletons. Sequencing was done on a sample of CD8+ T cells from PBMCs. The receptors were sampled from a human donor with multiple sclerosis. Both conserved end residues are part of each CDR3. Each record gives: J gene, clone size, V gene, D gene, CDR3 DNA, CDR3 protein. A D gene is named only where the DNA matches it firmly. Not every row has a clone size; where given, it reads once, few, many or a size class.

>TRBJ2-1|-|TRBV27|-
TGTGCCAGCAGTTTAGGTAGCGTGGCATACAATGAGCAGTTCTTC
CASSLGSVAYNEQFF
>TRBJ1-5|-|TRBV28|-
TGTGCCAGCAGTTGGACAGCTAATAGCAATCAGCCCCAGCATTTT
CASSWTANSNQPQHF
>TRBJ2-2|-|TRBV20-1|TRBD2
TGCAGTGCTAGTAATAGGACTAGCGATTTCACCGGGAAGCTGTTTTTT
CSASNRTSDFTGKLFF
>TRBJ1-5|-|TRBV12-3/TRBV12-4|-
TGTGCCAGCAGTTTAGAGGGTCCTAGCAATCAGCCCCAGCATTTT
CASSLEGPSNQPQHF
>TRBJ1-5|once|TRBV19|-
TGTGCCAGTAGTATACTAGAGGGCAGCAATCAGCCCCAGCATTTT
CASSILEGSNQPQHF
>TRBJ1-1|-|TRBV30|-
TGTGCCTTGTCGGGGGGCAGTGTAAGCCCTGAAGCTTTCTTT
CALSGGSVSPEAFF
>TRBJ1-5|-|TRBV7-6|-
TGTGCCAGCAGCTTAGAGCAGGGTGGAACTCAGCCCCAGCATTTT
CASSLEQGGTQPQHF
>TRBJ1-2|-|TRBV6-5|TRBD1
TGTGCCAGCAGTAGAAACAGGGGGCGCAACTATGGCTACACCTTC
CASSRNRGRNYGYTF
>TRBJ1-1|-|TRBV3-1|-
TGTGCCAGCAGCCAAGAGGGGGGTCTCAACACTGAAGCTTTCTTT
CASSQEGGLNTEAFF
>TRBJ1-2|-|TRBV27|-
TGTGCCAGCAGTTTAAGGGGACAAATACTTGGCTACACCTTC
CASSLRGQILGYTF
>TRBJ1-3|once|TRBV7-9|-
TGTGCCAGAAACCCTAGGGGAGCTGGAAACACCATATATTTT
CARNPRGAGNTIYF
>TRBJ2-1|few|TRBV6-6|-
TGTGCCAGCAGACCGTGGACGGGACCCTACAATGAGCAGTTCTTC
CASRPWTGPYNEQFF
>TRBJ1-1|-|TRBV5-6|TRBD1
TGTGCCAGCAGCTCCCTGACAGGGGAGAGCACTGAAGCTTTCTTT
CASSSLTGESTEAFF
>TRBJ2-3|-|TRBV7-6|TRBD2
TGTGCCAGCAGCTTAGTTGCAGCGGGAGGCGCAGATACGCAGTATTTT
CASSLVAAGGADTQYF
>TRBJ1-1|-|TRBV7-9|-
TGTGCCAGCAGCTTAGGGGGTCGAGGGTTGAACACTGAAGCTTTCTTT
CASSLGGRGLNTEAFF
>TRBJ1-3|once|TRBV20-1|TRBD1
TGCAGTGCTAGAGATCCCGGACAGGGTGCTGGAAACACCATATATTTT
CSARDPGQGAGNTIYF
>TRBJ2-2|-|TRBV5-1|-
TGCGCCAGCAGCTTGATGGGTGGGGAGCTGTTTTTT
CASSLMGGELFF
>TRBJ2-3|-|TRBV6-5|TRBD2
TGTGCCAGCAGTTACTCTGACGTTAGGGCGGGAGTGGCAGATACGCAGTATTTT
CASSYSDVRAGVADTQYF
>TRBJ2-7|once|TRBV15|TRBD2
TGTGCCACCAGCGCTAGCGGTAGCTCCTACGAGCAGTACTTC
CATSASGSSYEQYF
>TRBJ2-1|-|TRBV11-2|TRBD2
TGTGCCAGCAGCTCCCGGGGACTAGCGGGGCGGAATGAGCAGTTCTTC
CASSSRGLAGRNEQFF
>TRBJ1-2|once|TRBV20-1|-
TGCAGTGCTAGAGACCCCGCCGGCAGCTACCCTAACTATGGCTACACCTTC
CSARDPAGSYPNYGYTF
>TRBJ2-7|-|TRBV7-8|-
TGTGCCAGCAGCTTAGGGGGGTTCTACGAGCAGTACTTC
CASSLGGFYEQYF
>TRBJ2-7|-|TRBV7-9|-
TGTGCCAGCAGCCCTGGTTGGGGTTCGGGGGAGCAGTACTTC
CASSPGWGSGEQYF
>TRBJ1-2|-|TRBV28|-
TGTGCCAGCAGTTTGCAGGCGACAGGACGGGGCTACACCTTC
CASSLQATGRGYTF
>TRBJ1-4|-|TRBV10-1|TRBD1
TGCGCCAGCAGTGAACAGGGGCCTGGAGAAAAACTGTTTTTT
CASSEQGPGEKLFF
>TRBJ2-1|-|TRBV3-1|TRBD2
TGTGCCAGCAGCCCCCTTCTCACGGGGGAGGGCTCCTACAATGAGCAGTTCTTC
CASSPLLTGEGSYNEQFF
>TRBJ2-1|-|TRBV28|-
TGTGCCAGCAGTTTAGGGAGGCAGTTCAATGAGCAGTTCTTC
CASSLGRQFNEQFF
>TRBJ2-3|once|TRBV6-6|-
TGTGCCAGCACTCACTGGACGACAGCCACAGATACGCAGTATTTT
CASTHWTTATDTQYF
>TRBJ2-1|-|TRBV9|TRBD2
TGTGCCAGCAGCGCTCGGACTAGCGTCTCCTACAATGAGCAGTTCTTC
CASSARTSVSYNEQFF
>TRBJ2-7|once|TRBV6-1|-
TGTGCCAGCAGTGAAACCGGTTCCGGGTGGGTTCCCTACGAGCAGTACTTC
CASSETGSGWVPYEQYF
>TRBJ2-7|-|TRBV4-3|-
TGCGCCAGCAGCCAAGACTGGCGCTACGAGCAGTACTTC
CASSQDWRYEQYF
>TRBJ2-1|few|TRBV2|TRBD2
TGTGCCAGCAGGGCTAGCGGCCTCTACAATGAGCAGTTCTTC
CASRASGLYNEQFF
>TRBJ1-4|-|TRBV20-1|TRBD1
TGCAGTGCTTCGGGCAGGGGGTCTGAAAAACTGTTTTTT
CSASGRGSEKLFF
>TRBJ2-5|once|TRBV10-3|-
TGTGCCATCAGTGAAGGAGGTGGGGGGAGACGGCAAGAGACCCAGTACTTC
CAISEGGGGRRQETQYF
>TRBJ2-7|-|TRBV15|TRBD2
TGTGCCACCAGCAGAGATGGGAGACTAGCGGGGAGGGAAGACGAGCAGTACTTC
CATSRDGRLAGREDEQYF
>TRBJ2-3|-|TRBV28|-
TGTGCCAGCAGTTTATTCCAGCGCACAGATACGCAGTATTTT
CASSLFQRTDTQYF
>TRBJ2-5|-|TRBV2|TRBD2
TGTGCCAGCAGTGCGTGGTCTAGCGGGAGGGGAGAGACCCAGTACTTC
CASSAWSSGRGETQYF
>TRBJ2-7|-|TRBV29-1|TRBD2
TGCAGCGTTGCCCTAGCGGGGCCCTACGAGCAGTACTTC
CSVALAGPYEQYF
>TRBJ2-3|-|TRBV6-1|TRBD2
TGTGCCAGCAGTGGAGCGGGAGGGCCTTTCACAGATACGCAGTATTTT
CASSGAGGPFTDTQYF
>TRBJ2-3|-|TRBV4-1|-
TGCGCCAGCAGCCAACAAACCCCGACAGCGAGCACAGATACGCAGTATTTT
CASSQQTPTASTDTQYF
>TRBJ2-1|-|TRBV14|-
TGTGCCAGCAGCCAAAGACGCCTCGCTGGGAGCTCCTACAATGAGCAGTTCTTC
CASSQRRLAGSSYNEQFF
>TRBJ1-5|-|TRBV6-6|-
TGTGCCAGCAGTTCCGGGACCTATAGCAATCAGCCCCAGCATTTT
CASSSGTYSNQPQHF
>TRBJ2-7|-|TRBV29-1|TRBD1
TGCAGCGTTGAAGATATCCAGGGGGCAGGCCAATACGAGCAGTACTTC
CSVEDIQGAGQYEQYF
>TRBJ2-5|-|TRBV4-3|-
TGCGCCAGCAGCCACTCACAGGCAGAGAAAGAGACCCAGTACTTC
CASSHSQAEKETQYF
>TRBJ1-5|-|TRBV2|-
TGTGCCAGCAGACGGACAGCCAGCAATCAGCCCCAGCATTTT
CASRRTASNQPQHF
>TRBJ2-1|-|TRBV4-3|-
TGCGCCAGCAGCCAAGAGAACAGGGTGAGCGATGAGCAGTTCTTC
CASSQENRVSDEQFF
>TRBJ1-2|-|TRBV7-2|-
TGTGCCAGCAGCTTAGGGCTCAGGGACGGCTACACCTTC
CASSLGLRDGYTF
>TRBJ2-1|-|TRBV15|TRBD1
TGTGCCTCCCGGGACAGGCACAATGAGCAGTTCTTC
CASRDRHNEQFF
>TRBJ2-3|once|TRBV3-1|TRBD2
TGTGCCAGCAGCCAGGTAGCGGGAGGCCTCGAACGGGGAGATACGCAGTATTTT
CASSQVAGGLERGDTQYF
>TRBJ1-4|-|TRBV15|TRBD1
TGTGCCACCAGCAGTTGGGACAGGGGGTTTGAAAAACTGTTTTTT
CATSSWDRGFEKLFF
>TRBJ2-7|-|TRBV20-1|TRBD1
TGCAGTGCTACGGGACAGGAAAGTTACGAGCAGTACTTC
CSATGQESYEQYF
>TRBJ1-1|-|TRBV6-2/TRBV6-3|-
TGTGCCAGCACCAGGGGATGGGCCCAGAACACTGAAGCTTTCTTT
CASTRGWAQNTEAFF
>TRBJ2-7|-|TRBV7-9|TRBD2
TGTGCCAGCAGCTTAGGGACTAGCGGTTACTACGAGCAGTACTTC
CASSLGTSGYYEQYF
>TRBJ1-1|-|TRBV10-3|-
TGTGCCATCAGTGAGGGAGGGTGGGACACTGAAGCTTTCTTT
CAISEGGWDTEAFF